A single sample is the source of the 29 T cell receptor beta chains below, sequenced in a study of CD4+ T cells in melanoma. The protocol was immunoSEQ multiplex PCR, while the TCRdb copy is restricted to in-frame clones and leaves out a portion. The sample shows about 21,000 clones, over 75% of them seen only once. The specimen sequenced was cells from a culture (not recorded whether cultured in vitro). These receptor sequences come from a human donor with melanoma.

The V gene is TRBV28, the J gene TRBJ2-3; the D gene is possibly TRBD2 (5 bases). The CDR3 is 15 amino acids. V dropped 1 base and J dropped 1 base, with 9 bases sitting between them. The V gene's germline CDR1 is MDHEN and CDR2 SYDVKM. The CDR3 reads CASSLFSAGTDTQYF. The CDR3 DNA reads TGTGCCAGCAGTTTATTTTCAGCGGGCACAGATACGCAGTATTTT.

Here the CDR3 DNA reads TGTGCCAGCACCTTAACCGGGACTAGCGGTCAAGAGACCCAGTACTTC. It translates to CASTLTGTSGQETQYF. The genes are TRBV6-4 and TRBJ2-5, with 11 bases aligning to TRBD2. V trimming: 7 bases; J trimming: 2 bases; junction bases outside the gene matches: 9. The CDR3 consists of 16 residues. Germline V lookup: CDR1 MRHNA, CDR2 SNTAGT.

A word on this clone: The junction does not match germline at one end; this may be a read error. The chain recombines TRBV7-7 with TRBJ2-5; 9 bases map to TRBD2. Germline V gene sequence: CDR1 SSHAT, CDR2 FNYEAQ (reference sequence). CDR3 size: 16 residues. The CDR3 region has the DNA TGTGCTAGCAGCCCCGGGTTAGCGGGGGCGCAAGAGACCCAGTACTTC. Translating it yields CASSPGLAGAQETQYF.

The rearrangement joins TRBV6-6 to TRBJ2-2, with 9 bases identical to TRBD1. With V trimmed by 3 bases and J by 4 bases, 3 bases remained unmatched. Germline-derived CDR1 and CDR2 are MNHNY and SVGAGI (reference sequence). There are 15 residues in the CDR3. This CDR3 reads CASSYTGGTTGELFF. The CDR3 DNA reads as TGTGCCAGCAGTTATACAGGGGGCACCACCGGGGAGCTGTTTTTT.

J is TRBJ2-7 and V is TRBV30, with 7 bases matching TRBD1. With V trimmed by 0 bases and J by 3 bases, 11 bases remained unmatched. This CDR3 is built from 16 residues. The V gene's germline CDR1 is GTSNPN and CDR2 SVGIG (reference sequence). The CDR3 spells CAWSVLGGRGSYEQYF. In nucleotides, the CDR3 is TGTGCCTGGAGTGTACTAGGGGGCAGGGGAAGCTACGAGCAGTACTTC.

The chain couples TRBV6-5 to TRBJ1-2, with 8 bases aligning to TRBD1. The CDR3 runs 14 residues. Germline V gene lookup returns CDR1 MNHEY and CDR2 SVGAGI. Trimming at V came to 6 bases and at J to 2 bases, leaving 5 bases not matched to a gene. This CDR3 reads CASRRTGPNYGYTF. The CDR3 DNA follows: TGTGCCAGCAGACGGACAGGGCCCAACTATGGCTACACCTTC.

In its sample, this clone was seen once. The J gene is TRBJ1-2, the V gene TRBV7-8; perhaps TRBD1 as D (5 bases). This CDR3 comprises 15 residues. Trimming removed 5 bases at V and 6 bases at J, with 19 bases between. CDR1 is SGHVS and CDR2 is FQNEAQ in the germline V gene. The CDR3 loop reads CASSQLGGVEDGYTF. The CDR3 DNA sequence: TGTGCCAGCAGCCAGCTAGGAGGGGTAGAGGATGGCTACACCTTC.

This clone was observed a handful of times. The chain links TRBV6-6 to TRBJ1-3; no definite D call. The CDR3 is made up of 12 amino acids. Trimming stripped 6 bases from V and 3 bases from J, with 6 bases between. Germline CDR1 and CDR2: MNHNY and SVGAGI (reference sequence). The CDR3 protein is CASSPLGNTIYF. In nucleotides, the CDR3 is TGTGCCAGCAGCCCCCTTGGAAACACCATATATTTT.

The V call is TRBV4-1, the J call TRBJ1-3; D gene uncertain. V was trimmed by 2 bases and J by 1 base, leaving 9 bases between them. Germline CDR1 MGHRA, CDR2 YSYEKL. This CDR3 region has 15 residues. CDR3 nucleotide sequence: TGCGCCAGCAGCCAATGGGCAGAGTCTGGAAACACCATATATTTT. This encodes CASSQWAESGNTIYF.

The chain couples TRBV13 to TRBJ2-4; D gene unclear. V was pared by 2 bases and J by 13 bases, with 12 bases between. The CDR3 consists of 12 residues. Germline CDR1 is PRHDT and CDR2 is FYEKMQ (reference sequence). The CDR3 reads CASSLMASLQYF. CDR3 DNA sequence: TGTGCCAGCAGCTTAATGGCCAGCCTACAGTACTTC.

With respect to this clone: A junction end diverges from the germline sequence, so it may reflect a read error. The chain recombines TRBV6-6 with TRBJ2-7; D uncertain. The germline gives CDR1 MNHNY, CDR2 SVGAGI (reference sequence). CDR3 length: 13 amino acids. CDR3 residues: CAISANGMGEQYF. The CDR3 nucleotides read TGTGCCATCAGTGCGAACGGAATGGGCGAGCAGTACTTC.

This clone was seen only once. The gene calls are TRBV4-1 and TRBJ1-3, with D uncertain. V lost 4 bases to trimming and J lost 0 bases, with 10 bases between them. Looked up from germline, CDR1 is MGHRA and CDR2 is YSYEKL. The CDR3 sequence is 15 residues long. CDR3 amino acids: CASSRPGSSGNTIYF. The CDR3 nucleotides are TGCGCCAGCAGCCGGCCGGGTTCCTCTGGAAACACCATATATTTT.

The chain couples TRBV28 to TRBJ2-3; D is ambiguous. V was pared by 6 bases and J by 2 bases, with 9 bases between. CDR3 size: 13 residues. Germline V gene sequence: CDR1 MDHEN, CDR2 SYDVKM. DNA for the CDR3: TGTGCCAGCAGGTTCAGGCCCACAGATACGCAGTATTTT. Protein: CASRFRPTDTQYF. Together with reference TRBV28 and TRBJ2-3, the CDR3 gives the full variable domain: DVKVTQSSRYLVKRTGEKVFLECVQDMDHENMFWYRQDPGLGLRLIYFSYDVKMKEKGDIPEGYSVSREKKERFSLILESASTNQTSMYLCASRFRPTDTQYFGPGTRLTVL.

This chain uses TRBV2 with TRBJ2-5, with TRBD1 matching 8 bases. V lost 7 bases and J lost 5; bases outside the gene matches: 3. This CDR3 comprises 12 residues. In germline, CDR1 is SNHLY, CDR2 FYNNEI. CDR3: CASKDRAETQYF. DNA of the CDR3: TGTGCCAGCAAGGACAGGGCCGAGACCCAGTACTTC.

As regards this clone: In the same sample, other DNA sequences code for this CDR3. V is TRBV18 and J is TRBJ1-3; no clear D. Trimming removed 3 bases from V and 0 bases from J, with 9 bases in between. The V gene's germline CDR1 is KGHSH and CDR2 LQKENI. There are 15 residues in the CDR3. CDR3 residues: CASSPTPSSGNTIYF. DNA for the CDR3: TGTGCCAGCTCACCGACCCCGAGCTCTGGAAACACCATATATTTT.

V is TRBV27 and J is TRBJ1-1, with no clear D. The CDR3 is 15 amino acids. The V gene lost 1 base and the J gene lost 2 bases, with 11 bases spanning the gap. Germline-derived CDR1 and CDR2 are MNHEY and SMNVEV (reference sequence). In nucleotides, the CDR3 is TGTGCCAGCAGTTTATTTGGCGGGAGCAACACTGAAGCTTTCTTT. This codes for CASSLFGGSNTEAFF.

The chain uses TRBV29-1 and TRBJ2-2; D perhaps matches TRBD1 (5 bases). V was clipped by 6 bases and J by 3 bases, with 14 bases between them. The CDR3 has 14 residues. Germline loops: CDR1 SQVTM, CDR2 ANQGSEA. The CDR3: CSVARIGDTGELFF. The CDR3 DNA sequence: TGCAGCGTCGCCCGGATAGGGGACACCGGGGAGCTGTTTTTT.

The chain combines TRBV18 with TRBJ2-3, with TRBD2 matching 7 bases. The germline gives CDR1 KGHSH, CDR2 LQKENI. V dropped 3 bases and J dropped 5; count of bases not matched to a gene: 5. There are 14 residues in the CDR3. Written as DNA, the CDR3 is TGTGCCAGCTCACCGGGACTAACAATAGATACGCAGTATTTT. This gives the protein CASSPGLTIDTQYF.

CDR3 coding DNA: TGCGCCAGCAGCCCTGCAAATGGACAGGGGGGGACCGGGGAGCTGTTTTTT. Translating gives CASSPANGQGGTGELFF. V is TRBV4-1 and J is TRBJ2-2; 10 bases match TRBD1. The CDR3 is 17 amino acids. CDR1 and CDR2 (germline): MGHRA, YSYEKL. The trim removed 4 bases at V and 5 bases at J, leaving 10 bases unmatched.

This CDR3 is CASSLQGNTEAFF. DNA of the CDR3: TGTGCCAGCAGTCTACAGGGGAACACTGAAGCTTTCTTT. The chain recombines TRBV25-1 with TRBJ1-1; maybe TRBD1 (6 bases). Germline CDR1 and CDR2: MGHDK and SYGVNS. The V gene lost 5 bases and the J gene lost 1 base, with 8 bases spanning the gap. This CDR3 is built from 13 residues.

The rearrangement links TRBV6-6 to TRBJ2-7; a possible D gene is TRBD2 (5 bases). The CDR3 runs to 12 residues. CDR1 is MNHNY and CDR2 is SVGAGI in the germline V gene (reference sequence). V lost 6 bases to trimming and J lost 2 bases, with 8 bases between them. DNA of the CDR3: TGTGCCAGCAGCGGGGTACCCTACGAGCAGTACTTC. Encoded protein: CASSGVPYEQYF.

The V call is TRBV6-1, the J call TRBJ2-2; D may be TRBD1 (6 bases). CDR3 size: 15 residues. Trimming pared 3 bases from V and 0 bases from J, leaving 8 bases between. Germline V gene data show CDR1 as MNHNS and CDR2 as SASEGT. The CDR3 reads CASSDQGPNTGELFF. The DNA of the CDR3 is TGTGCCAGCAGTGATCAGGGGCCGAACACCGGGGAGCTGTTTTTT.

The CDR3 region is CAISELGQGNSPQHF. CDR3 sequence (DNA): TGTGCCATCAGTGAACTGGGACAGGGAAATTCGCCCCAGCATTTT. The chain has TRBV10-3 and TRBJ1-5; 9 bases are shared with TRBD1. The germline V gene encodes CDR1 ENHRY and CDR2 SYGVKD. After removal of 3 bases from V and 9 bases from J, the junction contained 9 bases not matched to a gene. The length of the CDR3 is 15 residues.

The count of this clone is one. J is TRBJ1-2 and V is TRBV30; 7 bases align to TRBD1. V shed 4 bases and J 7 bases; nucleotides not matched to a gene: 9. Germline V gene sequence: CDR1 GTSNPN, CDR2 SVGIG (reference sequence). The CDR3 loop spans 13 amino acids. Written as DNA, the CDR3 is TGTGCCTGGAACAGGGGCCCTTGGGCTGGCTACACCTTC. Its protein is CAWNRGPWAGYTF.

This chain uses TRBV6-5 with TRBJ2-1; 7 nucleotides align to TRBD1. V was pared by 7 bases and J by 6 bases, with 12 bases of the junction left unmatched. The CDR3 extends over 15 amino acids. The V gene's germline CDR1 is MNHEY and CDR2 SVGAGI. CDR3 in DNA: TGTGCCAGCACCCCCAACAGGGGATTGACCAATGAGCAGTTCTTC. Protein product: CASTPNRGLTNEQFF.

The gene calls are TRBV29-1 and TRBJ2-1; the D call may be TRBD1 or TRBD2 (5 bases each). Germline-derived CDR1 and CDR2 are SQVTM and ANQGSEA. CDR3 length: 13 amino acids. CDR3 DNA: TGCGCTCTTCAAGAGGGGTCCTACAATGAGCAGTTCTTC. The encoded protein is CALQEGSYNEQFF.

The chain couples TRBV6-6 to TRBJ1-5; 7 bases match TRBD1. This CDR3 is 13 amino acids long. Per germline, CDR1 MNHNY and CDR2 SVGAGI (reference sequence). The trim removed 7 bases at V and 6 bases at J, leaving 6 bases unmatched. The CDR3 bases are TGTGCCAGCAAACAGGGGCAAAGTCAGCCCCAGCATTTT. Protein: CASKQGQSQPQHF.

This clone has a single count. V and J are TRBV5-1 and TRBJ2-7, with TRBD1 matching over 7 bases. The germline CDR1 and CDR2 sequences are SGHRS and YFSETQ. This CDR3 spans 16 amino acids. Trimming cost V 2 bases and J 4 bases; bases outside gene matches: 12. The CDR3 spells CASSFSAGGEGYEQYF. CDR3 nucleotide sequence: TGCGCCAGCAGCTTCAGCGCAGGGGGTGAAGGGTACGAGCAGTACTTC.

The J gene is TRBJ1-6, the V gene TRBV18; unclear D gene. Germline V gene lookup returns CDR1 KGHSH and CDR2 LQKENI. The CDR3 is made up of 14 amino acids. Trimming shortened V by 1 base and J by 8 bases, and 9 bases separated the two germline ends. The CDR3: CASSPQGPDSPLHF. Written as DNA, the CDR3 is TGTGCCAGCTCACCACAGGGTCCGGATTCACCCCTCCACTTT.